The source of this T cell receptor beta chain is a study of graft-versus-host responses after intestinal transplantation. Study results and limitations: Researchers found peak circulating GvH clone levels linked to early post-transplant HvG declines. GvH clonotypes were identified within recipient marrow, with a subset emerging first in ileum or blood.

A few counts support this clone. What it recognizes is unknown. Trimming removed 7 bases from V and 3 bases from J, with 19 bases in between. The CDR3 covers 15 residues. Germline values: CDR1 SGHRS, CDR2 YFSETQ. Profiling relied on immunoSEQ multiplex PCR, and the TCRdb table lists in-frame clones only, not all of them. The sample includes about 88,000 clones, 80% to 95% of them seen just once. The sample here was unstimulated CD4+ T cells sorted from spleen or lymph node cells, taken before transplant. This chain connects TRBV5-1 to TRBJ1-1; D may be TRBD1 (6 bases). The receptor was derived from a human donor who was the organ donor for an intestinal transplant. The DNA for the CDR3 is TGCGCCAGCCGGACAGCGACCGTAATTGACACTGAAGCTTTCTTT. Its protein product is CASRTATVIDTEAFF.